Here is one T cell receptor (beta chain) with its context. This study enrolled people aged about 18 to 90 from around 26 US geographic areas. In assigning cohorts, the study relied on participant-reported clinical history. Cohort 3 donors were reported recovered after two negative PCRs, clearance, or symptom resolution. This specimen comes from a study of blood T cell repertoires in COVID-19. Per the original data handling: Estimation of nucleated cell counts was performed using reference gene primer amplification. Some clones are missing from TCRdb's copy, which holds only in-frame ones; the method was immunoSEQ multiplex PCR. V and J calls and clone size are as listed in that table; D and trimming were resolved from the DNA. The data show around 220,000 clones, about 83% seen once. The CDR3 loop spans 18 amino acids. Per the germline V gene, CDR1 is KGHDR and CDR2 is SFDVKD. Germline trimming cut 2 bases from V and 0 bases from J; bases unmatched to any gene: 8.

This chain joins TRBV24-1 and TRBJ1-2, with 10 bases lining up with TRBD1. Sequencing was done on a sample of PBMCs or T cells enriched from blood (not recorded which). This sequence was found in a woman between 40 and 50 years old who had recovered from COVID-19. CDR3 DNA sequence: TGTGCCACCAGTGATTCGGCCGGGACAGGGGATACTAACTATGGCTACACCTTC. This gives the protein CATSDSAGTGDTNYGYTF.